Reported below is one T cell receptor beta chain. This record belongs to a study of blood T cell repertoires in COVID-19. Germline loops: CDR1 SGDLS, CDR2 YYNGEE. The CDR3 covers 16 residues. V lost 0 bases to trimming and J lost 4 bases; unmatched junction nucleotides: 1. Assay used: immunoSEQ multiplex PCR; TCRdb lists only in-frame clones, some missing. Among approximately 93,000 clones, about 91% were seen once, and the ten largest hold roughly 2%. Sample: peripheral blood. The source of this sequence is a man in his forties or fifties with COVID-19, enrolled during active disease. J is TRBJ2-1 and V is TRBV9; 13 bases agree with TRBD2. The CDR3 coding sequence is TGTGCCAGCAGCGTAGGGACTAGCGGGGGATACAATGAGCAGTTCTTC. Protein sequence: CASSVGTSGGYNEQFF.